This T cell receptor beta chain is from a study of blood T cells in healthy people across ages (dated by TCRdb to about 2015). Broadly, across the study: Template switching captured roughly one uniquely barcoded TCR beta cDNA molecule per two T cells in model experiments. Four age groups were formed from the donors: young (average approximately 15 years), middle-aged (approximately 40), aged (under 70) and long-lived (approximately 80). Two additional independent replicas of 1 million unique cDNA reads from the same blood draw were analyzed for two donors (one aged 18 to 29 and one aged 80 or older). To track age-related changes in TCR beta repertoire diversity, the study relied on deep sequencing normalized with unique cDNA molecular identifiers. To avoid experimental bias, donors of different ages were spread randomly across the sequencing lanes. Summary of the overall study and its limitations: Because profiling used bulk unsorted PBMCs, naive and antigen-experienced compartments could not be compared conclusively. Compared with the aged group, more naive CD4+ T cells, fewer expanded clones and increased TCR diversity were shown by the long-lived group, suggesting age selection. Observed TCR beta diversity per million T cells fell roughly linearly with age, and a significant reduction was already apparent by age roughly 40. A strong correlation was found between observed TCR beta diversity and the percentage of naive T cells measured by flow cytometry. Donor CMV infection status was unknown, potentially confounding age-related changes in expanded clonotypes. Estimates of total diversity based on one million sequenced T cells were regarded as lower bounds and as underestimates.

The library was obtained by 5' RACE. The reads were generated on an Illumina HiSeq 2500. A second PCR of roughly 7 to 11 cycles was performed with a sample-barcoded 5' primer and a J-beta primer mix. A unique molecular identifier was introduced onto each TCR beta cDNA molecule by a template-switch 5' adaptor carrying 12 random nucleotides. At least 2.5 million CDR3-containing paired-end reads were obtained from each sample. All of the RNA was converted into first-strand cDNA using the Mint cDNA synthesis kit, with a TRBC-specific oligonucleotide serving as the primer. All cDNA was treated with uracil-DNA glycosylase and then went through a first 18-cycle PCR with the universal primers M1SS and BC2_uni_R. The published analysis was carried out like this. Normalization of each sample was performed by random selection of 1 million high-quality reads, each carrying a distinct molecular identifier. Reads with shared molecular identifiers were discarded instead of being binned into consensus sequences. CDR3 identification, clonotype clustering and error correction used MiTCR with a Q25 quality threshold and the strictest error-elimination algorithm. A nonparametric unseen species model with Euler transformation was used to estimate a lower bound on total TCR beta diversity. Using fastp trimming at Q25 and MiXCR clonotype assembly, TCRdb reanalyzed the public sequencing data and kept in-frame beta chains. Under each unique CDR3 protein, matching rows form one entry showing the most common genes and DNA. TCRdb assigned the V and J calls; the authors' analysis was not used. For this sample there are hundreds of thousands of distinct CDR3 sequences; roughly 50% appear just once. The leading ten clones occupy 30% to 45% of the sample.

Donors were roughly 40 systemically healthy Caucasian individuals from Russia aged roughly 6 to 90 years. Ten milliliters of peripheral blood were drawn from each donor into EDTA-treated Vacutainer tubes. Ficoll-Paque density-gradient centrifugation was used to isolate PBMCs, with at least 7 million per sample. Total RNA, at least 5 micrograms per sample, was extracted from PBMCs with Trizol reagent. For every donor, flow cytometry on a PBMC aliquot measured the percentage of naive CD45RAhigh/CD27high T cells. The trim is 2 bases for V and 0 bases for J, with a gap of 12 bases between the germline ends. For CDR1 and CDR2, the germline V gene lists SGHRS and YFSETQ. The cysteine opens and the phenylalanine closes a CDR3 of 16 amino acids. Only CDR3 DNA is held: 48 bases, read in frame from base 1. This clonotype was recorded only once. Its antigen remains unidentified. Base quality data are lacking; no much larger clone is found one base away. A single read is weak support.

Sequencing was carried out using blood. The chain is assembled from TRBV5-1 and TRBJ2-1, and TRBD1 may be the D gene, going by 6 matching bases. The sequence was obtained from a man aged 60-69 years in good health. CDR3 sequence: CASSFSTGSSYNEQFF. The nucleotide sequence reads as follows: TGCGCCAGCAGCTTTTCAACAGGGAGCTCCTACAATGAGCAGTTCTTC.